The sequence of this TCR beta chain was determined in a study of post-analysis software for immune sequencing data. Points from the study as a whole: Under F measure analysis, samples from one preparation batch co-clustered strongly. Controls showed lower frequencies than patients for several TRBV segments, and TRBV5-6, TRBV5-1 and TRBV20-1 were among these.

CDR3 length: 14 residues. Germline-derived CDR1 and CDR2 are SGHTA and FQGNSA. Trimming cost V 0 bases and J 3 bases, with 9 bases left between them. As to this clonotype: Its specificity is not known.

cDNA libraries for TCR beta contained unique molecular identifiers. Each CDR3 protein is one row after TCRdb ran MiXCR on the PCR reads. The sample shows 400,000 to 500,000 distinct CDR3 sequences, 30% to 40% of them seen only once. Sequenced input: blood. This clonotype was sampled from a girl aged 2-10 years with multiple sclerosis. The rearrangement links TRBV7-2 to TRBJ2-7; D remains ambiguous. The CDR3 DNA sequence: TGTGCCAGCAGCTTAGCAGGGATTGGCTACGAGCAGTACTTC. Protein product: CASSLAGIGYEQYF.